This T cell receptor beta chain was sequenced for a study of T-cell reconstitution after alpha-beta-depleted transplantation in children. As concerns this clonotype: Its target is unknown. Mismatch with germline at one junction end may stem from a read error.

CDR3 length: 18 amino acids. From germline, CDR1 is SSHAT and CDR2 FNYEAQ (reference sequence). General observations from the study: Certain patients had high TCRbeta diversity at day 60, and it came from recipient T cells and thymic progenitors that survived.

The library targeted TCRbeta and was prepared with unique molecular identifiers. TCRdb passed the PCR reads through MiXCR, listing each CDR3 protein once. The data hold fewer than 500,000 distinct CDR3 sequences, with around two fifths observed a single time. The V and J genes are TRBV7-7 and TRBJ2-3, with a tentative D call TRBD1 (5 bases). This TCR was sampled from a girl aged 2 to 9 with aplastic anemia, due to receive a stem cell transplant. The specimen comprised PBMCs, sampled before TCRalphabeta/CD19-depleted stem cell transplant. CDR3 sequence (DNA): TGTGCTAGCAGCTCCGCGGCCTGGGGCGAGTCAAGCTCGGATACGCAGTATTTT. It codes for CASSSAAWGESSSDTQYF.